Sequencing of this T cell receptor beta chain was carried out in a study of monozygotic twins with cystic fibrosis. The CDR3 is made up of 11 amino acids. Trimming removed 4 bases at V and 6 bases at J, with 9 bases between. Looked up from germline, CDR1 is DFQATT and CDR2 is SNEGSKA (reference sequence). Sequencing used immunoSEQ multiplex PCR; TCRdb keeps in-frame clones, though not all of them. The sample shows over 20,000 clones, around 93% of them seen only once. The rearrangement links TRBV20-1 to TRBJ1-2; D gene uncertain. The sequence was obtained from a girl under 10 years old with cystic fibrosis. The sequencing sample was made of blood. CDR3 nucleotide sequence: TGCAGTGCTACCCGGTCGGATGGCTACACCTTC. Protein: CSATRSDGYTF.